The present T cell receptor beta chain was sequenced within a study of brain T cells in children with intractable seizures. Trimming removed 1 base from V and 2 bases from J, with 3 bases in between. The germline gives CDR1 SGHDN, CDR2 FVKESK. CDR3 size: 13 residues. Repertoires were generated with immunoSEQ multiplex PCR, while TCRdb's copy carries only in-frame clones and drops some. Counted here are 340,000 or so clones, roughly 92% occurring once; the ten biggest clones make up 5% to 7%. A note on this clone: The antigen is undetermined. This same CDR3 is encoded by further DNA sequences in the sample.

Study observations and caveats: Viral specificity was inferred only from CDR3 similarity; HCMV serostatus was unknown.

As for time point: blood from clinic visit 5 months post-surgery; TSC patient then seizure free. The sequenced cases were selected for having the highest brain T cell transcript signatures. At least one anti-epileptic drug was given before surgery. This sequence was found in a boy younger than two with tuberous sclerosis and intractable seizures. The V gene is TRBV14, the J gene TRBJ1-5; D remains unclear. The sequences come from peripheral blood, collected more than 4 months after surgery. The DNA for the CDR3 is TGTGCCAGCAGCCAAGGGGGCAATCAGCCCCAGCATTTT. It yields the protein CASSQGGNQPQHF.